Listed here is a single TCR beta chain. No cognate antigen has been identified for it. The sample holds no much larger clone one base away, and base qualities are not on file. The data belong to a study of blood T cell repertoires in COVID-19 (TCRdb year 2020). As for the study more broadly: The collaborator samples originated in the United States, Italy and Spain and spanned the acute and convalescent phases of COVID-19. The material from the prospective study consisted of cDNA or gDNA derived from T cells, B-cell-depleted T cells, or PBMCs. Deeply sampled blood TCRbeta repertoires from subjects exposed to, actively infected with, or recovered from COVID-19 were included in the dataset. The repertoires were released in a freely available public database meant as a resource for research on the immune response to SARS-CoV-2. Samples came from the ongoing ImmuneRACE study (first 160 participants) plus 1,254 subjects from 6 global collaborators. The sample metadata nearly always contained a de-identified subject ID, COVID-19 status, age in years and sex. HLA class I and class II types, where available, came from metadata supplied by the sample provider rather than from assay-based typing.

Study-level results and caveats: Clinical and demographic metadata were provided uncurated, with the amount varying by source and participant.

In Seattle, one collaborating source enrolled patients while the infection was active and tracked those patients longitudinally over the course of disease. Collaborating institutions collected whole blood in K2EDTA tubes following their own protocols. Collaborator samples were shipped for TCRbeta analysis as frozen whole blood, isolated PBMCs, or DNA extracted from either sample type. TCRbeta CDR3 regions were amplified from genomic DNA by means of the immunoSEQ Assay, a bias-controlled multiplex PCR. The paper's data handling went like this. Nucleated cell counts per sample were estimated from amplification of reference gene primers within the assay. To quantify the absolute abundance of each unique TCRbeta CDR3 rearrangement, sequence reads were collapsed and filtered. Productive Simpson clonality was computed per sample as the square root of Simpson's diversity index over productive rearrangements. TCRdb stores this immuneACCESS table with in-frame sequences only. Part of the clones is absent; in the studies checked, under half of the shortfall reflects unresolved V genes, and no reason is known for the rest. V, J and clone size derive from that table, while D and trimming were established from the DNA sequence. The sample table records almost 65,000 clones; about nine tenths of these occur just once. About 40% of the sample is in the top ten clones.

The clonotype comes from a woman aged 60-75 years with COVID-19, enrolled during active disease. The specimen was peripheral blood.

DNA sequence: TGTGCCAGCAGCTACGGACAGGCTAACTATGGCTACACCTTC. Translated, it gives CASSYGQANYGYTF. The sequence joins TRBV7-2 to TRBJ1-2; 7 central nucleotides agree with TRBD1. The CDR3, cysteine through phenylalanine, is 14 amino acids long. Solely the CDR3 DNA is kept, with 42 bases framed from the first base. Germline trimming: 4 bases from V, 0 bases from J; junction bases outside gene matches: 2. CDR1 SGHTA and CDR2 FQGNSA were looked up in the germline V gene.